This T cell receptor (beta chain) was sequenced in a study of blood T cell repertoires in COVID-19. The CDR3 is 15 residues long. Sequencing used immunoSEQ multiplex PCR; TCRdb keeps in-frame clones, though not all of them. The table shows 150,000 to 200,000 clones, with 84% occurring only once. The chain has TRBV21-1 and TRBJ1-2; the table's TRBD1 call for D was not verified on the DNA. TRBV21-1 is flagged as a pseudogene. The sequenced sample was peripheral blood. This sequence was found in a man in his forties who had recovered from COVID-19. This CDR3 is CASSKLGTADYGYTF. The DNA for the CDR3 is TGTGCCAGCAGCAAATTAGGGACAGCAGATTATGGCTACACCTTC.